The rows below give T cell receptor beta chains drawn from one sample of a study of identifying expanded T cells in peripheral blood. Assay: immunoSEQ multiplex PCR; the TCRdb copy retains only in-frame clones and omits some. There are under 100,000 clones in the sample; about 88% occur only once, and 3.5% to 5% lies in the top ten. The sample comprised blood. These receptors were obtained from a person aged 18 to 70 in good health. CDR3s include the opening cysteine and the closing phenylalanine or tryptophan. D genes are given only for firm matches. Clone size is given for some rows only: seen once, a few or many times, or a class if the clone is expanded.

-,TRBJ1-2,-,TRBV10-3,TGTGCCATTAACAGTGAGGTCTATGGCTACACCTTC,CAINSEVYGYTF
-,TRBJ2-2,few,TRBV6-6,TGTGCCAGCAGCATTAGGGGACCCCCAAACACCGGGGAGCTGTTTTTT,CASSIRGPPNTGELFF
TRBD1,TRBJ1-5,-,TRBV5-1,TGCGCCAGCAGCTTGACAGGGGGAAGCAATCAGCCCCAGCATTTT,CASSLTGGSNQPQHF
-,TRBJ2-1,-,TRBV7-3,TGTGCCAGCAGCCTGCGACCGGGTTTGAGAGACAGTCACAATGAGCAGTTCTTC,CASSLRPGLRDSHNEQFF
-,TRBJ1-1,-,TRBV2,TGTGCCAGCATTAGTAGGTACATGAACACTGAAGCTTTCTTT,CASISRYMNTEAFF
-,TRBJ2-7,once,TRBV11-1,TGTGCCAGCAGCTTAGGTAGGTCCGACGAGCAGTACTTC,CASSLGRSDEQYF
TRBD1,TRBJ2-7,once,TRBV7-2,TGTGCCAGCAGCTCCGGGACAGGGTCCTACGAGCAGTACTTC,CASSSGTGSYEQYF
-,TRBJ1-6,once,TRBV19,TGTGCCAGTAGTATAAAACTTAATGTATCACCCCTCCACTTT,CASSIKLNVSPLHF
TRBD1,TRBJ1-2,-,TRBV30,TGTGCCTGGAGTCACCGGGACAGAACTAACTATGGCTACACCTTC,CAWSHRDRTNYGYTF
-,TRBJ1-3,few,TRBV7-8,TGTGCCAGCAGTCTCCTTGGAGGGACGGCTGGAAACACCATATATTTT,CASSLLGGTAGNTIYF
-,TRBJ1-1,few,TRBV30,TGTGCCTGGAGTGTGGCAGTGAACACTGAAGCTTTCTTT,CAWSVAVNTEAFF
TRBD1,TRBJ1-2,-,TRBV30,TGTGCCTGGAGTGCCCAACAGGGGGGGATTGGGGGCTACACCTTC,CAWSAQQGGIGGYTF
TRBD2,TRBJ2-3,-,TRBV7-9,TGTGCCAGCGCCCGGGGGGGCAATCTCCTCACAGATACGCAGTATTTT,CASARGGNLLTDTQYF
-,TRBJ2-3,-,TRBV5-5,TGTGCCAGCAGCTTGGAGGGGAAAGGCGCAGATACGCAGTATTTT,CASSLEGKGADTQYF
-,TRBJ1-1,-,TRBV9,TGTGCCAGCGGCGGGGGAAACACTGAAGCTTTCTTT,CASGGGNTEAFF
TRBD1,TRBJ1-1,once,TRBV19,TGTGCCAGTACCAGGGGACAGGGGTTGTACACTGAAGCTTTCTTT,CASTRGQGLYTEAFF
TRBD1,TRBJ1-1,once,TRBV6-5,TGTGCCAGCAGTACCGGACAGGGAGGGAACACTGAAGCTTTCTTT,CASSTGQGGNTEAFF
TRBD1,TRBJ1-2,-,TRBV30,TGTGCCTGGAGTGACGGACAGGGGCCCAGCTATGGCTACACCTTC,CAWSDGQGPSYGYTF
TRBD1,TRBJ1-4,-,TRBV2,TGTGCCAGCAAAAAACAGGGGGCTCCTAATGAAAAACTGTTTTTT,CASKKQGAPNEKLFF
-,TRBJ2-2,-,TRBV6-1,TGTGCCAGCAGGGAGCAGGTCACCGGGGAGCTGTTTTTT,CASREQVTGELFF
-,TRBJ1-5,once,TRBV6-6,TGTGCCAGCAGTCCCTTGGGGGGCAGCAATCAGCCCCAGCATTTT,CASSPLGGSNQPQHF
-,TRBJ1-2,-,TRBV9,TGTGCCAGCAGCGCGGGGGACGACCCCGTTTTCGGCTACACCTTC,CASSAGDDPVFGYTF
-,TRBJ2-7,few,TRBV14,TGTGCCAGCAGCCAGGCCGGGACCTACGAGCAGTACTTC,CASSQAGTYEQYF
-,TRBJ1-1,-,TRBV4-1,TGCGCCAGCAGCCAAGTTTCCGGGCCTGAAGCTTTCTTT,CASSQVSGPEAFF
-,TRBJ2-1,-,TRBV10-1,TGCGCCAGCAGTAGGGGACACCGCACGACCGGCACCTACAATGAGCAGTTCTTC,CASSRGHRTTGTYNEQFF
-,TRBJ2-3,once,TRBV5-4,TGTGCCAGCAGCTTGAGTGGCTCCGGCGCAGATACGCAGTATTTT,CASSLSGSGADTQYF
-,TRBJ1-4,-,TRBV18,TGTGCCAGCTCACCAGGAGATAACTTTAGTGAAAAACTGTTTTTT,CASSPGDNFSEKLFF
-,TRBJ2-2,-,TRBV18,TGTGCCAGCTCACCAACGACAGGATGGAGGAGGACCGGGGAGCTGTTTTTT,CASSPTTGWRRTGELFF
-,TRBJ1-4,-,TRBV6-1,TGTGCCAGCAGGCTCGTGCATGCGGAATATGAAAAACTGTTTTTT,CASRLVHAEYEKLFF
-,TRBJ2-1,-,TRBV7-9,TGTGCCAGCAGCTTAGGCGAACAGGGCCGCTCCTACAATGAGCAGTTCTTC,CASSLGEQGRSYNEQFF
-,TRBJ1-1,-,TRBV6-1,TGTGCCAGCACCTTACAAACAGGCGGGGGGACTGAAGCTTTCTTT,CASTLQTGGGTEAFF
-,TRBJ2-7,-,TRBV6-5,TGTGCCAGCAGTCAAGGATCGACAGGTTCCTACGAGCAGTACTTC,CASSQGSTGSYEQYF
-,TRBJ2-1,-,TRBV7-2,TGTGCCAGCAGCTTAGCAAAATACAATGAGCAGTTCTTC,CASSLAKYNEQFF
-,TRBJ2-1,-,TRBV29-1,TGCAGCCTCGACAGATACAATGAGCAGTTCTTC,CSLDRYNEQFF
-,TRBJ1-4,once,TRBV5-4,TGTGCCAGCAGCCGGGGCGGGACCGGGAATGAAAAACTGTTTTTT,CASSRGGTGNEKLFF
TRBD1,TRBJ2-5,-,TRBV4-3,TGCGCCAGCAGCCAGGCAACAGGGGGCGAAATAGAGACCCAGTACTTC,CASSQATGGEIETQYF
-,TRBJ1-5,-,TRBV19,TGTGCCAGTTCAACGGACAATTATCAGCCCCAGCATTTT,CASSTDNYQPQHF
-,TRBJ2-5,-,TRBV18,TGTGCCAGCTCACCAAGGACAGAAGAGACCCAGTACTTC,CASSPRTEETQYF
-,TRBJ1-1,-,TRBV27,TGTGCCAGCAGTTTTAGCGTCGGGAGGAACACTGAAGCTTTCTTT,CASSFSVGRNTEAFF
TRBD1,TRBJ1-2,once,TRBV18,TGTGCCAGCTCACCAATGGACAGGGTAGTGGATGGCTACACCTTC,CASSPMDRVVDGYTF
TRBD1,TRBJ2-7,few,TRBV9,TGTGCCAGCAGCGCCCGGGACAGGGGGCGCGAGCAGTACTTC,CASSARDRGREQYF
TRBD1,TRBJ1-2,-,TRBV2,TGTGCCAGCAAGCGAGTCCGGGACAGGGGACCAACTAACTATGGCTACACCTTC,CASKRVRDRGPTNYGYTF
-,TRBJ2-7,-,TRBV18,TGTGCCAGCTCACGGGACGGGTTGTACGAGCAGTACTTC,CASSRDGLYEQYF
-,TRBJ2-5,once,TRBV6-5,TGTGCCAGCAGTTTTCAACCGGGAAGGGAGACCCAGTACTTC,CASSFQPGRETQYF
-,TRBJ2-1,once,TRBV11-3,TGTGCCAGCAGCTTACCTGTTCGCGTTTACTACAATGAGCAGTTCTTC,CASSLPVRVYYNEQFF
TRBD2,TRBJ2-1,-,TRBV19,TGTGCCAGTACCCCAACGGGAGGGTACAATGAGCAGTTCTTC,CASTPTGGYNEQFF
-,TRBJ1-1,-,TRBV30,TGTGCCTGGAGTGTAATTATCGAGGGGTTGAGGACTGAAGCTTTCTTT,CAWSVIIEGLRTEAFF
-,TRBJ1-2,once,TRBV2,TGTGCCAGCAGGGGGGCACAGGGTAGGGGAGGCTACACCTTC,CASRGAQGRGGYTF
-,TRBJ2-7,-,TRBV5-6,TGTGCCAGCAGCTTTACAGGGAACGAGCAGTACTTC,CASSFTGNEQYF
TRBD1,TRBJ1-4,-,TRBV7-9,TGTGCCAGCAGCCCAGGACAGGCATTTAATGAAAAACTGTTTTTT,CASSPGQAFNEKLFF
-,TRBJ2-1,-,TRBV19,TGTGCCAGTAGCTGGGGGTATGAGCAGTTCTTC,CASSWGYEQFF
TRBD1,TRBJ2-3,-,TRBV11-3,TGTGCCAGCAGCTTACCCCCCCCTACAGGGGGCTTAACAGATACGCAGTATTTT,CASSLPPPTGGLTDTQYF
-,TRBJ1-4,-,TRBV9,TGTGCCAGCAGCGTATCTTTGGGGGGGAGGACTAATGAAAAACTGTTTTTT,CASSVSLGGRTNEKLFF
-,TRBJ1-5,-,TRBV5-6,TGTGCCAGCAGGCGGCACGACGGATTCAATCAGCCCCAGCATTTT,CASRRHDGFNQPQHF